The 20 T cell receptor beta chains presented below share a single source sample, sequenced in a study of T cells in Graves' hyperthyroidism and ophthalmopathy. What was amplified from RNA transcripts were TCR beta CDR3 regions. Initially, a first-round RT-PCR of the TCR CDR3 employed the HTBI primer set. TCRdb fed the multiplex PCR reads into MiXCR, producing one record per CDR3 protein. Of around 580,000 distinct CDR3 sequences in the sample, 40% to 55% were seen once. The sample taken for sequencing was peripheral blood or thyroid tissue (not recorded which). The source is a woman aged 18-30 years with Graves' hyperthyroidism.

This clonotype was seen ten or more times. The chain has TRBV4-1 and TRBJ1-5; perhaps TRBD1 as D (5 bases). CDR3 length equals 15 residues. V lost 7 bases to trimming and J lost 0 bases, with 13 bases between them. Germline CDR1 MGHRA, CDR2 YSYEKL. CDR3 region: CASTLTVYSNQPQHF. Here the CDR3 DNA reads TGCGCCAGCACCTTGACAGTCTATAGCAATCAGCCCCAGCATTTT.

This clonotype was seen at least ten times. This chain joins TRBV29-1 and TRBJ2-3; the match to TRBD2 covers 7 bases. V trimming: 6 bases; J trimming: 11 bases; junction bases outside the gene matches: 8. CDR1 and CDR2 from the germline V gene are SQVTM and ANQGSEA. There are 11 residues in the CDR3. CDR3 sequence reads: CSVDSGRVQYF. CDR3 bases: TGCAGCGTAGATTCGGGGAGGGTGCAGTATTTT.

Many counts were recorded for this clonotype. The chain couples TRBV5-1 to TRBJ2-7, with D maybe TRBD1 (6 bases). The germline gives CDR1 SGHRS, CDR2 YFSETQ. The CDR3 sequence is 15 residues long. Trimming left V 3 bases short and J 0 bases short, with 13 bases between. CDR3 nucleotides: TGCGCCAGCAGCTCGGTGGACAGTGGCTCCTACGAGCAGTACTTC. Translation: CASSSVDSGSYEQYF.

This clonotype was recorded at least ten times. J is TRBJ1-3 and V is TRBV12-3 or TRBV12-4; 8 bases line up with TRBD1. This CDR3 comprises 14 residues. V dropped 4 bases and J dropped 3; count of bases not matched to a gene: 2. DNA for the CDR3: TGTGCCAGCAGTTCGGACAGGGATGGAAACACCATATATTTT. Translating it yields CASSSDRDGNTIYF.

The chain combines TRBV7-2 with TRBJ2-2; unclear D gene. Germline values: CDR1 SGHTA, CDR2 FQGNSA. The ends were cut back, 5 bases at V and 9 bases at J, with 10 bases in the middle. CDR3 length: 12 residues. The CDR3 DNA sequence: TGTGCCAGCAGCGGCAGGAGCCGGGAGCTGTTTTTT. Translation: CASSGRSRELFF.

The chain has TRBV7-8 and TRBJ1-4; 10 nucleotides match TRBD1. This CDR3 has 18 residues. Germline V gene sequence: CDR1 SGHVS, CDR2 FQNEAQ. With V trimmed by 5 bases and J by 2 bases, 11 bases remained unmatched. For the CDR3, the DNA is TGTGCCAGCAGCCGACGGGGGACAGGGGTGCGGACTAATGAAAAACTGTTTTTT. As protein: CASSRRGTGVRTNEKLFF.

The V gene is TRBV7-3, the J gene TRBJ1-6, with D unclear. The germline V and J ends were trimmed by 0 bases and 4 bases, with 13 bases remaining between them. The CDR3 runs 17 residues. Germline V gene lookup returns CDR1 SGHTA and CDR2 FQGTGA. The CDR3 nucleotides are TGTGCCAGCAGCTTAACGTCAGATACGCAGTATAATTCACCCCTCCACTTT. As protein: CASSLTSDTQYNSPLHF.

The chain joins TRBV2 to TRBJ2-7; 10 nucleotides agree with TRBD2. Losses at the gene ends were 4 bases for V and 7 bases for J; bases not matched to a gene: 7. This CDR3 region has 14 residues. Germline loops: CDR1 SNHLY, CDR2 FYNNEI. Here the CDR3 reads CASSVSSGRNEQYF. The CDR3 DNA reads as TGTGCCAGCAGTGTTTCTAGCGGGAGAAATGAGCAGTACTTC.

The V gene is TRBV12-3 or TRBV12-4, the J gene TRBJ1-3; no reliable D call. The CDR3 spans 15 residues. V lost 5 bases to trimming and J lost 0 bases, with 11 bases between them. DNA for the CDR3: TGTGCCAGCAGTAGCGGCCTGACCTCTGGAAACACCATATATTTT. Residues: CASSSGLTSGNTIYF.

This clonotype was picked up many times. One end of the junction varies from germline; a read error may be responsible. In DNA, the CDR3 is TGTGCCAGCGGTTTCCCTCCGGCTTCACCCCTCCACTTT. It codes for CASGFPPASPLHF. This sequence joins TRBV27 and TRBJ1-6; D ambiguous. The CDR3 runs to 13 residues. Germline lookup yields CDR1 MNHEY and CDR2 SMNVEV (reference sequence).

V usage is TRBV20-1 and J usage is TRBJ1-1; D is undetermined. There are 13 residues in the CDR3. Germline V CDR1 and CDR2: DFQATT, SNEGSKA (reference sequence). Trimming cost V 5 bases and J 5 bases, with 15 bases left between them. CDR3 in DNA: TGCAGTGCTCCAGAGTGGGGTGGTACTGAAGCTTTCTTT. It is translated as CSAPEWGGTEAFF.

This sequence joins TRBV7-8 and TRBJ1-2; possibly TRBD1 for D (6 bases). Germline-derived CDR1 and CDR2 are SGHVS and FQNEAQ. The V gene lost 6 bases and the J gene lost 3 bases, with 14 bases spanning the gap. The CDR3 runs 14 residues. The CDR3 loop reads CASSPGGRHYGYTF. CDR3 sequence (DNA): TGTGCCAGCAGTCCGGGGGGGCGACACTATGGCTACACCTTC.

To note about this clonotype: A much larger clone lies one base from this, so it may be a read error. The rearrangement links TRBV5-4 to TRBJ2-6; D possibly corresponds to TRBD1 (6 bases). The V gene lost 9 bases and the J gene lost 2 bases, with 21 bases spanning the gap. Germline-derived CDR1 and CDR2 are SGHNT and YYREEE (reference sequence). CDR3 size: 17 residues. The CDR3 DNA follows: TGTGCCAACCCCACGACAGGATCCCAGACTGGGGCCAACGTCCTGACTTTC. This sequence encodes CANPTTGSQTGANVLTF.

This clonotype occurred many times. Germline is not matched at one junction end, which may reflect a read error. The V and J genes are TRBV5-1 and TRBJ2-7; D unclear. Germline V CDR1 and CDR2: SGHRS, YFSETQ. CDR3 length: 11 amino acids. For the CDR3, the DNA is TGTGCCAGCAGCTTAGCCTCCGAGCAGTACTTC. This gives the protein CASSLASEQYF.

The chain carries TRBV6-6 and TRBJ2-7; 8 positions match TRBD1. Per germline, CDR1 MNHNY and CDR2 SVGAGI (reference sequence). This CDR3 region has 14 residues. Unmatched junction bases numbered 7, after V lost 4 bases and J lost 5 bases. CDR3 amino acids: CASSFGQGPDEQYF. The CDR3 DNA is TGTGCCAGCAGTTTTGGACAGGGCCCCGACGAGCAGTACTTC.

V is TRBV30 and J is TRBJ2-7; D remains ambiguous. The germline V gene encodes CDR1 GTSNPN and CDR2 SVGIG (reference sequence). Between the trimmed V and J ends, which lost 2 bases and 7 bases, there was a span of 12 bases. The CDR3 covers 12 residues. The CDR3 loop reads CAWSRSYNEQYF. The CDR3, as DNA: TGTGCCTGGAGTAGGTCGTACAATGAGCAGTACTTC.

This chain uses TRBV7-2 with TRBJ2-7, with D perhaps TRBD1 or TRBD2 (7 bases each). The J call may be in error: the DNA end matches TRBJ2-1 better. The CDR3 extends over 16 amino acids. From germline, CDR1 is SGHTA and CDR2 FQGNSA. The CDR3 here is CASTSRGEGHRGEQFF. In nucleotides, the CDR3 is TGTGCCAGCACCTCCAGGGGGGAGGGCCATCGGGGTGAGCAGTTCTTC.

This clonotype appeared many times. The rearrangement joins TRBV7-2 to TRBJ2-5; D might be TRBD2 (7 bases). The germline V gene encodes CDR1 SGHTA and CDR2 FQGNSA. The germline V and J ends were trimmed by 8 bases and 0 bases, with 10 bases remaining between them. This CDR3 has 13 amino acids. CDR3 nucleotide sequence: TGTGCCAGCGGGAGGGGGTACCAAGAGACCCAGTACTTC. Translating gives CASGRGYQETQYF.

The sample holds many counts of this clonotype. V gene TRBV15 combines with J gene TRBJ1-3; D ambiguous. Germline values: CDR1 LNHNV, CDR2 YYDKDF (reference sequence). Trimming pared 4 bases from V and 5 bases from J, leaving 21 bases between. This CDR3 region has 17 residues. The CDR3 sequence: CATSTTEGSSHRNTIYF. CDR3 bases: TGTGCCACCAGCACTACCGAAGGGAGTTCTCACAGAAACACCATATATTTT.

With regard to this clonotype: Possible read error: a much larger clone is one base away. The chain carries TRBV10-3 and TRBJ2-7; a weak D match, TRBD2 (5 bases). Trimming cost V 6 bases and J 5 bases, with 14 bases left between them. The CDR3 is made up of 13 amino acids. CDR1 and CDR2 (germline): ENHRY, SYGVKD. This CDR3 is CAISGEGNHEQYF. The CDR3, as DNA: TGTGCCATCAGCGGTGAGGGAAACCACGAGCAGTACTTC.